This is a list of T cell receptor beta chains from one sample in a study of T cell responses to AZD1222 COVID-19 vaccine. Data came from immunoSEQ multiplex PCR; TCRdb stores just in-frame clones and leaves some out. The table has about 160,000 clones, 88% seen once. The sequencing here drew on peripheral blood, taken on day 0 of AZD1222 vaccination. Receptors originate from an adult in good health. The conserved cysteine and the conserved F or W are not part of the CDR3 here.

CDR3 protein: SVEPYLTGTDNYGYT; J gene: TRBJ1-2; V gene: TRBV29-1
CDR3 protein: SAIDSSSYNEQF; J gene: TRBJ2-1; V gene: TRBV20-1
CDR3 protein: ASSGERFRDLSGNTIY; J gene: TRBJ1-3; V gene: TRBV9
CDR3 protein: ASSTLRDQPQH; J gene: TRBJ1-5; V gene: TRBV19
CDR3 protein: ATSDFPGSETQY; J gene: TRBJ2-5; V gene: TRBV24-1
CDR3 protein: ASSLIGGYEQY; J gene: TRBJ2-7; V gene: TRBV7-2
CDR3 protein: ASSEGDRFIGYT; J gene: TRBJ1-2; V gene: TRBV7-2
CDR3 protein: ASSFSPPRTSSYEQY; J gene: TRBJ2-7; V gene: TRBV27
CDR3 protein: ASFSPEISGYT; J gene: TRBJ1-2; V gene: TRBV12-3/TRBV12-4
CDR3 protein: ASSYPFPALQGYGYT; J gene: TRBJ1-2; V gene: TRBV6-2/TRBV6-3
CDR3 protein: ASSKGRTEAF; J gene: TRBJ1-1; V gene: TRBV6-5
CDR3 protein: ASSQTSGGIGDTQY; J gene: TRBJ2-3; V gene: TRBV7-3
CDR3 protein: AGGVIGAGELF; J gene: TRBJ2-2; V gene: TRBV5-4
CDR3 protein: ASSRTGDYNEQF; J gene: TRBJ2-1; V gene: TRBV6-5
CDR3 protein: AWSPSGATDTQY; J gene: TRBJ2-3; V gene: TRBV30
CDR3 protein: ASSHAWEGLKNGYT; J gene: TRBJ1-2; V gene: TRBV19
CDR3 protein: ASSPGGGITSTDTQY; J gene: TRBJ2-3; V gene: TRBV7-3
CDR3 protein: ASSLRPGNYEQY; J gene: TRBJ2-7; V gene: TRBV28
CDR3 protein: ASSLGSGNTIY; J gene: TRBJ1-3; V gene: TRBV27
CDR3 protein: ASSQGGSSSYNEQF; J gene: TRBJ2-1; V gene: TRBV7-3
CDR3 protein: ASSSSYQETQY; J gene: TRBJ2-5; V gene: TRBV7-3
CDR3 protein: AISAGQVQH; J gene: TRBJ1-5; V gene: TRBV10-3
CDR3 protein: ASSPLGRDTQY; J gene: TRBJ2-3; V gene: TRBV18
CDR3 protein: ASSLVPYEQY; J gene: TRBJ2-7; V gene: TRBV5-6
CDR3 protein: AWSRNVNTEAF; J gene: TRBJ1-1; V gene: TRBV30
CDR3 protein: SVESGRGPNTEAF; J gene: TRBJ1-1; V gene: TRBV29-1
CDR3 protein: ATNLPGGGYT; J gene: TRBJ1-2; V gene: TRBV24-1
CDR3 protein: ASSQGHTTLNEKLF; J gene: TRBJ1-4; V gene: TRBV4-3
CDR3 protein: AISGKRGGPGQY; J gene: TRBJ2-3; V gene: TRBV10-3
CDR3 protein: ASSFGGGGGEKLF; J gene: TRBJ1-4; V gene: TRBV11-2
CDR3 protein: SVVLGNYEQY; J gene: TRBJ2-7; V gene: TRBV29-1
CDR3 protein: ASSEADVPNYGYT; J gene: TRBJ1-2; V gene: TRBV6-1
CDR3 protein: ASSLVGFAQGGLNEQF; J gene: TRBJ2-1; V gene: TRBV7-2
CDR3 protein: AWSVKGDLF; J gene: TRBJ2-2; V gene: TRBV30
CDR3 protein: ASSRPEGATGELF; J gene: TRBJ2-2; V gene: TRBV19
CDR3 protein: ASSYSPATFLTEAF; J gene: TRBJ1-1; V gene: TRBV6-5
CDR3 protein: ASSRGQRNTEAF; J gene: TRBJ1-1; V gene: TRBV4-3
CDR3 protein: ASSRDASSYNEQF; J gene: TRBJ2-1; V gene: TRBV7-7
CDR3 protein: ASSNRGEKLF; J gene: TRBJ1-4; V gene: TRBV28
CDR3 protein: ASSIPLAGVSDTQY; J gene: TRBJ2-3; V gene: TRBV28
CDR3 protein: ASSPTWGQETQY; J gene: TRBJ2-5; V gene: TRBV18
CDR3 protein: ASRNFPGLAGLSSSYNEQF; J gene: TRBJ2-1; V gene: TRBV3-1/TRBV3-2
CDR3 protein: ASSADGSSYNSPLH; J gene: TRBJ1-6; V gene: TRBV6-1
CDR3 protein: ASSLLQGASYEQY; J gene: TRBJ2-7; V gene: TRBV6-5
CDR3 protein: ASSLADRPRQPQH; J gene: TRBJ1-5; V gene: TRBV7-8
CDR3 protein: ATSDTGTGDYNEQF; J gene: TRBJ2-1; V gene: TRBV24-1
CDR3 protein: ASSPSRDRTYGYT; J gene: TRBJ1-2; V gene: TRBV5-1
CDR3 protein: ASSRPQAGFTEAF; J gene: TRBJ1-1; V gene: TRBV19
CDR3 protein: SASVNMNTEAF; J gene: TRBJ1-1; V gene: TRBV20-1
CDR3 protein: ASSGRVRGGYT; J gene: TRBJ1-2; V gene: TRBV28
CDR3 protein: ASSPVGAKH; J gene: TRBJ1-5; V gene: TRBV28
CDR3 protein: AWSEAGTGFGQPQH; J gene: TRBJ1-5; V gene: TRBV30
CDR3 protein: ASKGDPNTEAF; J gene: TRBJ1-1; V gene: TRBV7-9
CDR3 protein: ASNSQGVGSPLH; J gene: TRBJ1-6; V gene: TRBV28